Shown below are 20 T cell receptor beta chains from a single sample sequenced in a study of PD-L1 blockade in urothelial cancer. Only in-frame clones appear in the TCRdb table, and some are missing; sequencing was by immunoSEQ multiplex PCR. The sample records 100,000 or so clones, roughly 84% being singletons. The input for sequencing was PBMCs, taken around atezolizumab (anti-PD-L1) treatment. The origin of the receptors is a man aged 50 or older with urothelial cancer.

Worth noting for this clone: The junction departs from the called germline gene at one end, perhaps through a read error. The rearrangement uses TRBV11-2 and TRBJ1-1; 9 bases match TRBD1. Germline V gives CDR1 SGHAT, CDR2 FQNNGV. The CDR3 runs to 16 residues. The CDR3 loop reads CASSLRVRQGVSDAFF. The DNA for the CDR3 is TGTGCCAGCAGCTTAAGGGTGAGACAGGGGGTTTCTGATGCTTTCTTT.

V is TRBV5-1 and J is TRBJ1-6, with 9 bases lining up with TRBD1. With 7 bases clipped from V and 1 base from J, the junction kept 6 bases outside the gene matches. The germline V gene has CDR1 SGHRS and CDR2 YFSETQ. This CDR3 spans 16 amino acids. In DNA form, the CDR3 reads TGCGCCAGCGCCCGGACAGGGGCTTCCTATAATTCACCCCTCCACTTT. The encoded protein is CASARTGASYNSPLHF.

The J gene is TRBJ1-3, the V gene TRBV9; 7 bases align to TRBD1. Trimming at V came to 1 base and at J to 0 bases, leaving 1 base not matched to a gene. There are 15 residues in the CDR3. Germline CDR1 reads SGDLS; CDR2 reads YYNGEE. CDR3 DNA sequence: TGTGCCAGCAGCGTACGACAGGGCTCTGGAAACACCATATATTTT. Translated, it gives CASSVRQGSGNTIYF.

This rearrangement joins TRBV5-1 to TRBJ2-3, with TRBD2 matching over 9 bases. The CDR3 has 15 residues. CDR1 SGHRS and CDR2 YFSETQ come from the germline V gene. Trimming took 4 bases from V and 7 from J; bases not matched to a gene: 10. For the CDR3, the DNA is TGCGCCAGCAGCCCGGAGGTAGCGGGAGCGTATACGCAGTATTTT. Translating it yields CASSPEVAGAYTQYF.

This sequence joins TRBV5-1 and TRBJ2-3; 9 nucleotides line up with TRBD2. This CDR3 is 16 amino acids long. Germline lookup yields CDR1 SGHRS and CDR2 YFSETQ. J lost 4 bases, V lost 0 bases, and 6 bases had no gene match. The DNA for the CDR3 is TGCGCCAGCAGCTTGGTAGTAGCGGGAGTTGCAGATACGCAGTATTTT. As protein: CASSLVVAGVADTQYF.

The CDR3 DNA reads TGTGCCAGCAGTGACTGGCAGGGGGCCGAAAAACTGTTTTTT. This translates into CASSDWQGAEKLFF. The genes are TRBV6-1 and TRBJ1-4; 8 bases align to TRBD1. The CDR3 runs 14 residues. The junction had 5 bases not matched to a gene; V was cut back by 3 bases and J by 8 bases. Looked up from germline, CDR1 is MNHNS and CDR2 is SASEGT.

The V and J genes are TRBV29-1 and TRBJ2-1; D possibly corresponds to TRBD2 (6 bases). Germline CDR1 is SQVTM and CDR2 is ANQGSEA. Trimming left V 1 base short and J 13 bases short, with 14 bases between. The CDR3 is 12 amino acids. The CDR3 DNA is TGCAGCGTTGAAGGGACTACCCCCAATCAGTTCTTC. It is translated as CSVEGTTPNQFF.

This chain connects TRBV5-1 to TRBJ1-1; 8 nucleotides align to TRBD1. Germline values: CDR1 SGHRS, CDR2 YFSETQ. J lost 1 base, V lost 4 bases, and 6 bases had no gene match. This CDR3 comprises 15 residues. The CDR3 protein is CASSQDGQGNTEAFF. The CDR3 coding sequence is TGCGCCAGCAGCCAAGATGGACAGGGGAACACTGAAGCTTTCTTT.

The DNA for the CDR3 is TGTGCCACCAGCAGAGAGTGGACAGCCTCTGGAAACACCATATATTTT. Translating gives CATSREWTASGNTIYF. The V gene is TRBV15, the J gene TRBJ1-3; possible D gene TRBD1, 6 bases. This CDR3 is 16 amino acids long. The germline V and J ends were trimmed by 0 bases and 0 bases, with 9 bases remaining between them. Germline V gene lookup returns CDR1 LNHNV and CDR2 YYDKDF (reference sequence).

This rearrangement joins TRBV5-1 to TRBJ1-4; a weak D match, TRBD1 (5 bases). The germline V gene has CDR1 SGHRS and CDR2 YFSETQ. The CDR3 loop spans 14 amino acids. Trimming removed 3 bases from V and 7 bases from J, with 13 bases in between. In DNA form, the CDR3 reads TGCGCCAGCAGCTCAACGGGGGGTAGTGAAAAACTGTTTTTT. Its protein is CASSSTGGSEKLFF.

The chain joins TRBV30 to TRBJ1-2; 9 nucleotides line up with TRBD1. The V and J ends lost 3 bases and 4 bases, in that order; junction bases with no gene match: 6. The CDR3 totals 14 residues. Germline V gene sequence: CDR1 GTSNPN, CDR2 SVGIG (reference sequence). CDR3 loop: CAWRGPGQGYGYTF. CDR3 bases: TGTGCCTGGAGGGGCCCGGGACAGGGCTATGGCTACACCTTC.

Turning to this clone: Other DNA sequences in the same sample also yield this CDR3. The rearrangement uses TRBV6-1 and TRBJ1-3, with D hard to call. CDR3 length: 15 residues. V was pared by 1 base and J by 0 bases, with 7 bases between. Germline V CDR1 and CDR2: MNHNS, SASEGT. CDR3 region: CASSEEPSSGNTIYF. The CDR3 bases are TGTGCCAGCAGTGAAGAGCCTTCCTCTGGAAACACCATATATTTT.

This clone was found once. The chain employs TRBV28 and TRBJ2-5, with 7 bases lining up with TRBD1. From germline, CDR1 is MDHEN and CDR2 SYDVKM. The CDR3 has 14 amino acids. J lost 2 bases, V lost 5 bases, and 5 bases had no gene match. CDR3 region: CASSTRDSQETQYF. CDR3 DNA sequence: TGTGCCAGCAGTACTAGGGACAGTCAAGAGACCCAGTACTTC.

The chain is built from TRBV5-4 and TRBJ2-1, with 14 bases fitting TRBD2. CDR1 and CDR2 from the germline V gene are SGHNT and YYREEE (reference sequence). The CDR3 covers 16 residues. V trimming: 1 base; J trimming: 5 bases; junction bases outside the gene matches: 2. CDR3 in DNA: TGTGCCAGCAGCTTGAAGGGACTAGCGGGAGACAATGAGCAGTTCTTC. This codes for CASSLKGLAGDNEQFF. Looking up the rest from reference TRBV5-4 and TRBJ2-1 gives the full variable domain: ETGVTQSPTHLIKTRGQQVTLRCSSQSGHNTVSWYQQALGQGPQFIFQYYREEENGRGNFPPRFSGLQFPNYSSELNVNALELDDSALYLCASSLKGLAGDNEQFFGPGTRLTVL.

Written as DNA, the CDR3 is TGTGCCAGCAGTGAAGCGCCCTGGACAGGGGGGTCACCCCTCCACTTT. It translates to CASSEAPWTGGSPLHF. This sequence joins TRBV6-1 and TRBJ1-6; TRBD1 matches at 10 bases. V was pared by 0 bases and J by 10 bases, with 6 bases of the junction left unmatched. From germline, CDR1 is MNHNS and CDR2 SASEGT. The length of the CDR3 is 16 residues.

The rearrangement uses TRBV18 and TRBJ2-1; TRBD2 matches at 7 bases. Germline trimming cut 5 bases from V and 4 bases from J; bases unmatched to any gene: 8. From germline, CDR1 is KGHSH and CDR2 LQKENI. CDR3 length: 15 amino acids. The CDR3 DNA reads TGTGCCAGCTCATCGTCGGCTAGCGGATACAATGAGCAGTTCTTC. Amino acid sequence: CASSSSASGYNEQFF.

Here the CDR3 DNA reads TGTGCCAGCAGCTACCAGAAACAGGGGAATGAGCAGTTCTTC. It yields the protein CASSYQKQGNEQFF. The chain recombines TRBV7-2 with TRBJ2-1; 7 positions agree with TRBD1. Germline CDR1 reads SGHTA; CDR2 reads FQGNSA. The CDR3 totals 14 residues. Trimming cost V 4 bases and J 7 bases; bases outside gene matches: 7.

CDR3 nucleotides: TGTGCCAGCAGCTTAGGGCTTCTGGCTAGCGGAACAGATACGCAGTATTTT. Protein: CASSLGLLASGTDTQYF. The chain carries TRBV7-6 and TRBJ2-3, with TRBD2 identical over 7 bases. The CDR3 has 17 residues. Looked up from germline, CDR1 is SGHVS and CDR2 is FNYEAQ. Trimming cost V 1 base and J 3 bases; bases outside gene matches: 10.

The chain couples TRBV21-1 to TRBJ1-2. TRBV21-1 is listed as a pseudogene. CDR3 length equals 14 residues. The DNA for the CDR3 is TGTGCCAGCAGCGGAGGCCGGGAATCATATGGCTACACCTTC. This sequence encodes CASSGGRESYGYTF.

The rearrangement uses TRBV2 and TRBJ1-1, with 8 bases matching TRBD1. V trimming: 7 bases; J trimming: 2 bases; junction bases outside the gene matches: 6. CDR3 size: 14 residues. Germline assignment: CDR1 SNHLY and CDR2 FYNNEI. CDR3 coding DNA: TGTGCCAGCATCGAGGACAGGGTCAACACTGAAGCTTTCTTT. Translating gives CASIEDRVNTEAFF.